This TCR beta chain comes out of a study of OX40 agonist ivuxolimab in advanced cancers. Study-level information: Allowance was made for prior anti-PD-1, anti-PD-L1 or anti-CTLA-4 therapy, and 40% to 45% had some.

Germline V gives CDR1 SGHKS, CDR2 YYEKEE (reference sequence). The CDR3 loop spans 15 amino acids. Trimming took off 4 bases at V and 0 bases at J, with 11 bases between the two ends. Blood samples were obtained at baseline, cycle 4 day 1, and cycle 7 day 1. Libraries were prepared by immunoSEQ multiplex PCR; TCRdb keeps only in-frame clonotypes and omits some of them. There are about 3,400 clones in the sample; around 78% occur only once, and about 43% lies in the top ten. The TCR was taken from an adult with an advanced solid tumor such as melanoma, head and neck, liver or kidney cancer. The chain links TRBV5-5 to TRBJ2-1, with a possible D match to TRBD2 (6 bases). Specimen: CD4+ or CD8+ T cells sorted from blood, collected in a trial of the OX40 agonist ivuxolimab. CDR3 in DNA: TGTGCCAGCAGCGATAGCGGAAACTCCTACAATGAGCAGTTCTTC. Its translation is CASSDSGNSYNEQFF.